Below are 31 T cell receptor beta chains sequenced from a single sample in a study of T cell responses to AZD1222 COVID-19 vaccine. Produced via immunoSEQ multiplex PCR; TCRdb's table is partial and in-frame only. The data contain approximately 140,000 clones, about 90% of them singletons. Source: peripheral blood, taken on day 0 of AZD1222 vaccination. The receptors originated from an adult in good health.

The gene calls are TRBV14 and TRBJ1-6; a possible D gene is TRBD1 (5 bases). The V and J ends lost 2 bases and 6 bases respectively, with 14 bases between them. The CDR3 spans 16 residues. From germline, CDR1 is SGHDN and CDR2 FVKESK. CDR3 sequence: CASSQWGHRANSPLHF. Here the CDR3 DNA reads TGTGCCAGCAGCCAATGGGGCCATAGGGCTAATTCACCCCTCCACTTT.

This rearrangement joins TRBV6-2 or TRBV6-3 to TRBJ2-3; 12 bases agree with TRBD2. J gave up 7 bases and V 5 bases, and 7 bases lay outside the gene matches. From germline, CDR1 is MNHEY and CDR2 SVGEGT. The CDR3 contains 15 residues. The DNA for the CDR3 is TGTGCCAGCAGTATTCTAGCGGGAGGGTCGTATACGCAGTATTTT. Protein sequence: CASSILAGGSYTQYF.

This clone was seen only once. The chain uses TRBV11-3 and TRBJ2-1; 12 bases are shared with TRBD2. The CDR3 loop spans 16 amino acids. Germline V gene data show CDR1 as SGHNT and CDR2 as YENEEA. With 0 bases clipped from V and 5 bases from J, the junction kept 2 bases outside the gene matches. This chain's CDR3 is CASSLELAGGHNEQFF. CDR3 DNA sequence: TGTGCCAGCAGCTTAGAACTAGCGGGAGGACACAATGAGCAGTTCTTC.

This chain connects TRBV7-6 to TRBJ2-1; TRBD1 aligns across 10 bases. J lost 5 bases, V lost 5 bases, and 6 bases had no gene match. Germline V gives CDR1 SGHVS, CDR2 FNYEAQ. The CDR3 is made up of 15 amino acids. The CDR3 sequence: CASSRDRGADNEQFF. CDR3 coding DNA: TGTGCCAGCAGCCGGGACAGGGGAGCGGACAATGAGCAGTTCTTC.

The rearrangement joins TRBV6-5 to TRBJ2-1; 8 bases are shared with TRBD2. Trimming took 2 bases from V and 4 from J; bases not matched to a gene: 4. The germline gives CDR1 MNHEY, CDR2 SVGAGI. The CDR3 totals 15 residues. Written as DNA, the CDR3 is TGTGCCAGCAGTTACAGCGCGGGAGGTTACAATGAGCAGTTCTTC. Translation gives CASSYSAGGYNEQFF.

J is TRBJ1-2 and V is TRBV6-5, with TRBD1 matching 7 bases. V dropped 5 bases and J dropped 3; count of bases not matched to a gene: 0. Germline CDR1 and CDR2: MNHEY and SVGAGI. The CDR3 extends over 12 amino acids. CDR3 amino acids: CASSTGDYGYTF. The CDR3 coding sequence is TGTGCCAGCAGTACAGGGGACTATGGCTACACCTTC.

This chain uses TRBV11-3 with TRBJ1-1, with 8 bases aligning to TRBD1. V was pared by 7 bases and J by 6 bases, with 7 bases of the junction left unmatched. Germline V gene sequence: CDR1 SGHNT, CDR2 YENEEA. The CDR3 spans 13 residues. The CDR3 DNA is TGTGCCAGCATGGGGATACAGGGGGCTGAAGCTTTCTTT. It codes for CASMGIQGAEAFF.

The V call is TRBV5-5, the J call TRBJ2-7, with D possibly matching TRBD2 (5 bases). The CDR3 sequence is 12 residues long. Germline assignment: CDR1 SGHKS and CDR2 YYEKEE (reference sequence). V was trimmed by 4 bases and J by 0 bases, leaving 5 bases between them. CDR3 DNA: TGTGCCAGCAGCACTAGCTCCTACGAGCAGTACTTC. It translates to CASSTSSYEQYF.

This clone was counted a single time. The CDR3 sequence is CASSWGVRQPQHF. In nucleotides, the CDR3 is TGTGCCAGCAGTTGGGGGGTCCGGCAGCCCCAGCATTTT. V and J are TRBV28 and TRBJ1-5, with D possibly matching TRBD1 (5 bases). Germline lookup yields CDR1 MDHEN and CDR2 SYDVKM. The germline V and J ends were trimmed by 4 bases and 7 bases, with 11 bases remaining between them. This CDR3 region has 13 residues. Full variable domain (missing parts from reference TRBV28 and TRBJ1-5): DVKVTQSSRYLVKRTGEKVFLECVQDMDHENMFWYRQDPGLGLRLIYFSYDVKMKEKGDIPEGYSVSREKKERFSLILESASTNQTSMYLCASSWGVRQPQHFGDGTRLSIL.

The CDR3 DNA reads TGCGCCAGCAGGGACACAGGGGGGACTAATGAAAAACTGTTTTTT. Amino acids: CASRDTGGTNEKLFF. V and J are TRBV5-1 and TRBJ1-4, with 8 bases matching TRBD1. With V trimmed by 5 bases and J by 2 bases, 5 bases remained unmatched. The CDR3 is 15 residues long. Germline V lookup: CDR1 SGHRS, CDR2 YFSETQ.

The genes are TRBV19 and TRBJ1-5; D is unresolved. CDR3 length: 15 residues. Germline loops: CDR1 LNHDA, CDR2 SQIVND (reference sequence). V lost 1 base, J lost 2 bases, and 9 bases lay in between. The CDR3 spells CASSIVWVGNQPQHF. The CDR3, as DNA: TGTGCCAGTAGTATAGTTTGGGTGGGCAATCAGCCCCAGCATTTT.

The V gene is TRBV5-4, the J gene TRBJ2-3; D is unresolved. This CDR3 is built from 15 residues. The V gene's germline CDR1 is SGHNT and CDR2 YYREEE (reference sequence). Deletions cut 2 bases from V and 0 bases from J, with 10 bases between. DNA of the CDR3: TGTGCCAGCAGCTTCTCCGCGGAGAGCACAGATACGCAGTATTTT. Translating it yields CASSFSAESTDTQYF.

The chain has TRBV27 and TRBJ2-6, with 7 bases lining up with TRBD1. After removal of 10 bases from V and 0 bases from J, the junction contained 15 bases not matched to a gene. The CDR3 extends over 18 amino acids. Germline V gives CDR1 MNHEY, CDR2 SMNVEV (reference sequence). The chain's CDR3 is CANPGGTCISSGANVLTF. The CDR3 nucleotides read TGTGCCAACCCAGGGGGTACCTGTATTAGCTCTGGGGCCAACGTCCTGACTTTC.

The chain combines TRBV2 with TRBJ1-3, with D unclear. The CDR3 consists of 14 residues. Trimming shortened V by 4 bases and J by 0 bases, and 7 bases separated the two germline ends. The germline gives CDR1 SNHLY, CDR2 FYNNEI. CDR3 in DNA: TGTGCCAGCAGTGTAACGGGCTCTGGAAACACCATATATTTT. Translated, it gives CASSVTGSGNTIYF.

V gene TRBV19 combines with J gene TRBJ2-2, with D tentatively TRBD1 (6 bases). There are 16 residues in the CDR3. The germline gives CDR1 LNHDA, CDR2 SQIVND (reference sequence). Trimming shortened V by 5 bases and J by 5 bases, and 18 bases separated the two germline ends. The CDR3 DNA reads TGTGCCAGTAGTCCCCACAGGGTTGATGGTACCGGGGAGCTGTTTTTT. It is translated as CASSPHRVDGTGELFF.

For this clone: This sample also contains other DNA sequences that code for the same CDR3. J is TRBJ2-5 and V is TRBV5-1; D uncertain. The length of the CDR3 is 14 residues. Trimming removed 4 bases from V and 1 base from J, with 11 bases in between. The V gene's germline CDR1 is SGHRS and CDR2 YFSETQ. The CDR3 region has the DNA TGCGCCAGCAGCGAGGACGGGCTCCAAGAGACCCAGTACTTC. It translates to CASSEDGLQETQYF.

This clone was observed a handful of times. The J gene is TRBJ2-7, the V gene TRBV4-3; TRBD2 matches 9 bases. After removal of 1 base from V and 0 bases from J, the junction contained 1 base not matched to a gene. This CDR3 spans 15 amino acids. The germline gives CDR1 LGHNA, CDR2 YSLEER. CDR3 protein: CASSQGLADSYEQYF. The CDR3 DNA reads TGCGCCAGCAGCCAAGGACTAGCGGACTCCTACGAGCAGTACTTC.

Concerning this clone: The same CDR3 can be traced to other DNA sequences in this sample. The gene calls are TRBV30 and TRBJ2-2; the D is unclear. V dropped 0 bases and J dropped 7 bases, with 3 bases sitting between them. The CDR3 is made up of 11 amino acids. Germline values: CDR1 GTSNPN, CDR2 SVGIG (reference sequence). This CDR3 is CAWSVLGELFF. DNA of the CDR3: TGTGCCTGGAGTGTACTCGGGGAGCTGTTTTTT.

The rearrangement uses TRBV4-3 and TRBJ2-7, with TRBD1 matching 8 bases. This CDR3 has 16 amino acids. The V gene's germline CDR1 is LGHNA and CDR2 YSLEER. Trimming took 0 bases from V and 3 from J; bases not matched to a gene: 7. The CDR3 nucleotides read TGCGCCAGCAGCCAAGATTGGGGCGGGACAGGCTACGAGCAGTACTTC. Its translation: CASSQDWGGTGYEQYF.

The J gene is TRBJ2-2, the V gene TRBV6-2 or TRBV6-3; the match to TRBD2 covers 10 bases. This CDR3 has 18 amino acids. Per germline, CDR1 MNHEY and CDR2 SVGEGT. Germline trimming cut 0 bases from V and 7 bases from J; bases unmatched to any gene: 11. CDR3 amino acids: CASSYSRGAGGPRGELFF. In DNA, the CDR3 is TGTGCCAGCAGTTACTCGAGGGGAGCGGGAGGGCCGCGCGGGGAGCTGTTTTTT.

The chain uses TRBV12-5 and TRBJ1-1, with no clear D. CDR3 length: 14 amino acids. Trimming left V 6 bases short and J 5 bases short, with 16 bases between. Germline V gives CDR1 LGHNT, CDR2 FRNRAP. The CDR3 protein is CASGREGGWTEAFF. The CDR3, as DNA: TGTGCTAGTGGCCGCGAAGGAGGATGGACTGAAGCTTTCTTT.

The chain couples TRBV15 to TRBJ2-7, with a possible D match to TRBD1 (6 bases). Germline V CDR1 and CDR2: LNHNV, YYDKDF (reference sequence). V dropped 3 bases and J dropped 1 base, with 16 bases sitting between them. The CDR3 is 16 amino acids. This CDR3 reads CATSSRLRDISYEQYF. CDR3 nucleotide sequence: TGTGCCACCAGCAGCCGACTCCGGGACATATCCTACGAGCAGTACTTC. Combining the CDR3 with reference TRBV15 and TRBJ2-7 gives the whole variable domain DAMVIQNPRYQVTQFGKPVTLSCSQTLNHNVMYWYQQKSSQAPKLLFHYYDKDFNNEADTPDNFQSRRPNTSFCFLDIRSPGLGDTAMYLCATSSRLRDISYEQYFGPGTRLTVT.

The chain recombines TRBV7-9 with TRBJ1-5, with 8 bases that match TRBD1. This CDR3 has 15 amino acids. V lost 5 bases to trimming and J lost 6 bases; unmatched junction nucleotides: 9. CDR1 and CDR2 from the germline V gene are SEHNR and FQNEAQ (reference sequence). This CDR3 reads CASSPDREVGQPQHF. The CDR3 DNA follows: TGTGCCAGCAGCCCGGACAGGGAGGTTGGTCAGCCCCAGCATTTT.

As regards this clone: The sample holds other DNA sequences that translate to the same CDR3. J is TRBJ2-7 and V is TRBV7-9; 7 bases map to TRBD2. The CDR3 length is 12 residues. With 3 bases clipped from V and 6 bases from J, the junction kept 2 bases outside the gene matches. CDR1 and CDR2 from the germline V gene are SEHNR and FQNEAQ (reference sequence). The CDR3 DNA sequence: TGTGCCAGCAGCTTTTTAGCGGGCGAGCAGTACTTC. This codes for CASSFLAGEQYF.

This clone appeared a single time. V gene TRBV4-1 combines with J gene TRBJ1-3; possibly TRBD1 for D (5 bases). The CDR3 runs to 16 residues. Per germline, CDR1 MGHRA and CDR2 YSYEKL. V was clipped by 0 bases and J by 2 bases, with 11 bases between them. The CDR3 DNA is TGCGCCAGCAGCCAAGATACTGGGGCTACTGGAAACACCATATATTTT. Protein: CASSQDTGATGNTIYF.

The CDR3: CAWSGDSPNQPQHF. For the CDR3, the DNA is TGTGCCTGGAGTGGGGACAGTCCCAATCAGCCCCAGCATTTT. The chain joins TRBV30 to TRBJ1-5, with TRBD1 matching over 7 bases. J was trimmed by 3 bases and V by 1 base; bases with no gene match: 3. The CDR3 extends over 14 amino acids. CDR1 is GTSNPN and CDR2 is SVGIG in the germline V gene (reference sequence). The full variable domain, in which reference TRBV30 and TRBJ1-5 provide the parts outside the CDR3, is SQTIHQWPATLVQPVGSPLSLECTVEGTSNPNLYWYRQAAGRGLQLLFYSVGIGQISSEVPQNLSASRPQDRQFILSSKKLLLSDSGFYLCAWSGDSPNQPQHFGDGTRLSIL.

The chain carries TRBV6-7 and TRBJ2-7, with 13 bases matching TRBD2. TRBV6-7 carries the ORF label, with uncertain function. After removal of 7 bases from V and 4 bases from J, the junction contained 10 bases not matched to a gene. The CDR3 extends over 16 amino acids. The CDR3: CASKNPLAGGPYEQYF. The CDR3 nucleotides are TGTGCCAGCAAAAATCCACTAGCGGGAGGGCCGTACGAGCAGTACTTC.

This clone was detected only a few times. The chain joins TRBV11-2 to TRBJ1-2; possible D gene TRBD1, 5 bases. The germline V gene has CDR1 SGHAT and CDR2 FQNNGV. The V and J ends lost 5 bases and 6 bases respectively, with 22 bases between them. This CDR3 region has 16 residues. The CDR3 DNA sequence: TGTGCCAGCAGCCGTCATGGGAGGGGACCGTCGGATGGCTACACCTTC. Translating gives CASSRHGRGPSDGYTF.

V is TRBV24-1 and J is TRBJ1-5; D is possibly TRBD1 (6 bases). V was clipped by 4 bases and J by 5 bases, with 14 bases between them. This CDR3 is built from 15 residues. Germline V gene lookup returns CDR1 KGHDR and CDR2 SFDVKD. The chain's CDR3 is CATSDPRGPDQPQHF. The CDR3 nucleotides are TGTGCCACCAGTGACCCCAGGGGCCCGGATCAGCCCCAGCATTTT.

The chain employs TRBV28 and TRBJ2-2; the D is unclear. Germline assignment: CDR1 MDHEN and CDR2 SYDVKM. This CDR3 comprises 12 residues. Trimming left V 6 bases short and J 6 bases short, with 8 bases between. This CDR3 is CASSEVAGELFF. The CDR3 DNA is TGTGCCAGCAGCGAGGTCGCCGGGGAGCTGTTTTTT. Supplemented by reference TRBV28 and TRBJ2-2, the full variable domain reads DVKVTQSSRYLVKRTGEKVFLECVQDMDHENMFWYRQDPGLGLRLIYFSYDVKMKEKGDIPEGYSVSREKKERFSLILESASTNQTSMYLCASSEVAGELFFGEGSRLTVL.

The chain combines TRBV5-1 with TRBJ1-4; 7 nucleotides match TRBD1. Germline trimming cut 4 bases from V and 5 bases from J; bases unmatched to any gene: 5. Germline CDR1 SGHRS, CDR2 YFSETQ. The CDR3 loop spans 14 amino acids. The CDR3 bases are TGCGCCAGCAGCCTCAGGGGGGTAAATGAAAAACTGTTTTTT. It translates to CASSLRGVNEKLFF.